This T cell receptor (beta chain) was identified in a study of blood T cell repertoires in COVID-19. As originally analysed: Using reference gene primer amplification, nucleated cell counts were estimated. TCRdb's copy holds only in-frame clones and misses some; the assay was immunoSEQ multiplex PCR. The V and J calls and clone size were taken over from that table, and D and trimming were inferred from the DNA. There are about 250,000 clones in the sample; about 91% occur only once, and roughly 6% lies in the top ten. CDR1 MDHEN and CDR2 SYDVKM come from the germline V gene. The CDR3 totals 18 residues. Trimming cost V 5 bases and J 6 bases, with 23 bases left between them.

The sequence came from a woman between 25 and 40 years old with COVID-19, enrolled during active disease. Sequenced: peripheral blood. The chain couples TRBV28 to TRBJ1-6; D is unresolved. The CDR3 bases are TGTGCCAGCAGTGTACCGAGGACCGGGAGAATGGTTAATTCACCCCTCCACTTT. Translated, it gives CASSVPRTGRMVNSPLHF.